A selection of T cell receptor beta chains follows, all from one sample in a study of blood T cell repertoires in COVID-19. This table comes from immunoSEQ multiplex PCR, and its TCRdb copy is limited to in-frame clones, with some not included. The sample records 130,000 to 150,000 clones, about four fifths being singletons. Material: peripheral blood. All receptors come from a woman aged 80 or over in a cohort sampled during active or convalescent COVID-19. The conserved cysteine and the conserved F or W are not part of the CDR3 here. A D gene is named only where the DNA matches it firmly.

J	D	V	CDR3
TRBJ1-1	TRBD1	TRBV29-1	SGRDREAF
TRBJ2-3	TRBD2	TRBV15	ATSRDSRNGGADTQY
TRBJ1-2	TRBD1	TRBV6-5	ASREGRTGGGYT
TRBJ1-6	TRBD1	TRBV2	ASMHRGQGDSPLH
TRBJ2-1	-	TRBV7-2	ASSLNSIGEQF
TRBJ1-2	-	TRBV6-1	AYLSPGNYGYT
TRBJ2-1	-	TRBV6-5	ASGRDAAYNEQF
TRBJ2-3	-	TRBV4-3	ASSQRGTANTDTQY
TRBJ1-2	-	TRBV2	ASSQPFQRYGYT
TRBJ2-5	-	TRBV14	ASSQNRVQETQY
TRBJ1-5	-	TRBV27	ASSLADGIDQPQH
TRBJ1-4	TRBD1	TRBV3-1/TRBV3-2	ASSQDDRGLF
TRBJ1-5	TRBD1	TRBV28	ASRNRGPSNQPQH
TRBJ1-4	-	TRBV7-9	ASGPNEKLF
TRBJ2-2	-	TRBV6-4	ASSPLASPPGELF
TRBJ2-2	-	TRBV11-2	ASSLGQTGELF
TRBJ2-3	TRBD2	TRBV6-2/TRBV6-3	ASSPLTSGRTTDTQY
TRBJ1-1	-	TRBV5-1	ASSSLGGAEAF
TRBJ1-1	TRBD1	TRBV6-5	ASSTGTENTEAF
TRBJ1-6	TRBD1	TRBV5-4	ASSQTGGNSPLH
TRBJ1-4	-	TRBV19	ASREGPAGKLF
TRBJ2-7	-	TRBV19	ASSSLTGGLSYEQY
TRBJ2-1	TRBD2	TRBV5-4	ASSQGAGGSSYNEQF
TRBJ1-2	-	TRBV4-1	ASTTLRGGRGYGYT
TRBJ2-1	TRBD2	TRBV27	ASSRPLGGGLYNEQF
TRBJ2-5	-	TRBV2	ASSGAPGETQY
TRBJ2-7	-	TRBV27	ASRHQGYEQY
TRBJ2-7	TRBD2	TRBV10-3	AITRTSGGNHYEQY
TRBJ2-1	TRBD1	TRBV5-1	ASSLPGQGFNEQF
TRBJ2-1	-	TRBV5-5	ASSLTRDEQF
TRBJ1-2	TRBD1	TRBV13	ASSRTDRGGNYGYT
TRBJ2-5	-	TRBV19	ASSRRADHLQETQY
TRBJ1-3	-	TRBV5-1	ASSLAGGQGNTIY
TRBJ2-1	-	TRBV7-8	ASSLGAGAKYNEQF
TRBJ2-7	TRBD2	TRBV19	ASSSTSGGANEQY
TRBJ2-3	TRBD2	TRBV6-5	ASSPGLAATDTQY